Sequencing of this T cell receptor beta chain was carried out in a study of CD8+CD57+ T cells in acquired aplastic anemia. Study-wide results and limits: The study identified twenty-nine CD8+ CDR3 sequences shared by patients and controls. Patients were compared with controls for CD8+ Simpson's diversity, and no significant difference emerged.

In the case of this clonotype: Its antigen is as yet unknown.

TCR beta VDJ and CDR3 profiling used genomic DNA as template. From the reads, TCRdb called clonotypes with MiXCR, one entry per CDR3 protein. The sample has hundreds of thousands of distinct CDR3 sequences, roughly three fifths seen once. V was trimmed by 7 bases and J by 9 bases, leaving 22 bases between them. The CDR3 contains 15 residues. CDR1 ENHRY and CDR2 SYGVKD come from the germline V gene. V is TRBV10-3 and J is TRBJ1-5, with D possibly being TRBD1 (6 bases). The origin of this receptor is a human donor with severe aplastic anemia or a healthy control (not recorded which). Sequencing was done on a sample of sorted CD4+, CD8+, or CD8+CD57+ T cells (not recorded which) from PBMCs. CDR3 bases: TGTGCCATCATTTTTCAGGGGAGTTGGTTCGTGCCCCAGCATTTT. Protein product: CAIIFQGSWFVPQHF.